The sequence of this T cell receptor (beta chain) was determined in a study of cytomegalovirus exposure and HLA in healthy donors. A multiplex PCR was run with 60 Vbeta primers and 13 Jbeta primers. Assay: immunoSEQ multiplex PCR; the TCRdb copy retains only in-frame clones and omits some. Its table lists around 210,000 clones. The CDR3 contains 14 residues. V dropped 4 bases and J dropped 0 bases, with 10 bases sitting between them. Germline CDR1 reads LNHDA; CDR2 reads SQIVND (reference sequence). The sample comprised PBMCs. The TCR comes from a woman aged 25 to 39 in good health and CMV-seropositive. The gene calls are TRBV19 and TRBJ2-7; unclear D gene. The chain's CDR3 is CASSTSLSSYEQYF. The CDR3 nucleotides are TGTGCCAGTAGTACGAGCCTTTCCTCCTACGAGCAGTACTTC.